The text below deals with one T cell receptor beta chain. Symptom resolution, clearance, or two negative PCRs marked donors in Cohort 3 as recovered. These data belong to a study of blood T cell repertoires in COVID-19. Study-level information: Collection of acute and convalescent COVID-19 samples took place in the United States, Italy and Spain.

In the original analysis: Scientists estimated how many nucleated cells there were by amplifying reference gene primers. Method: immunoSEQ multiplex PCR; TCRdb's copy keeps in-frame clones and lacks some. From that table come the V and J calls and clone size; the DNA was used to work out D and trimming. Of 300,000 to 350,000 clones in the sample, approximately 88% were seen once. The CDR3 covers 15 residues. Germline values: CDR1 SNHLY, CDR2 FYNNEI. Trimming cost V 6 bases and J 8 bases, with 17 bases left between them. The sample comprised PBMCs or T cells enriched from blood (not recorded which). The rearrangement links TRBV2 to TRBJ1-6; perhaps TRBD1 as D (6 bases). The clonotype originates from a young man who had recovered from COVID-19. The CDR3 is CASSLETGRHSPLHF. CDR3 coding DNA: TGTGCCAGCAGCTTGGAGACAGGTCGGCATTCACCCCTCCACTTT. The entire variable domain, with the rest obtained from reference TRBV2 and TRBJ1-6, is as follows: EPEVTQTPSHQVTQMGQEVILRCVPISNHLYFYWYRQILGQKVEFLVSFYNNEISEKSEIFDDQFSVERPDGSNFTLKIRSTKLEDSAMYFCASSLETGRHSPLHFGNGTRLTVT.